This is a list of T cell receptor beta chains from one sample in a study of blood T cell repertoires in COVID-19. Only in-frame clones appear in the TCRdb table, and some are missing; sequencing was by immunoSEQ multiplex PCR. The repertoire has 300,000 to 450,000 clones, more than 70% of them found once; the top ten carry around 2%. The sample consisted of PBMCs or T cells enriched from blood (not recorded which). The receptors originated from a man in his forties in a cohort exposed to, infected with or recovered from COVID-19 (not recorded which). Both conserved end residues are trimmed from each CDR3.

j_gene	v_gene	CDR3aa
TRBJ1-4	TRBV28	AARVQHGEKLF
TRBJ2-7	TRBV27	ASSLLGGSSYEQY
TRBJ2-2	TRBV4-1	ASSLSGTTFDTGELF
TRBJ1-2	TRBV28	ASSLILIRYGYT
TRBJ2-3	TRBV9	ASSVAPREISDTQY
TRBJ2-1	TRBV4-2	ASSQGGTGTYNEQF
TRBJ1-6	TRBV11-2	ASSLDPTGGRSPLH
TRBJ2-7	TRBV28	ASSLNQGASRYEQY
TRBJ2-3	TRBV27	ASKLGGADTQY
TRBJ2-2	TRBV3-1/TRBV3-2	ASSLRGRGLNGELF
TRBJ1-1	TRBV6-5	ASSYSQQNTEAF
TRBJ2-7	TRBV9	ASSAGPGQGIYEQY
TRBJ1-2	TRBV5-6	ASSFIDRGINGYT
TRBJ1-2	TRBV25-1	ATSPDSSYGYT
TRBJ1-5	TRBV2	ASSVRGTVGQPQH
TRBJ2-3	TRBV6-5	ASGTIYTDTQY
TRBJ1-6	TRBV5-4	ASSFFWDKNSPLH
TRBJ2-1	TRBV5-1	ASSLGANWDEQF
TRBJ2-1	TRBV5-1	ASSRDWSSYNEQF
TRBJ2-7	TRBV30	AWGTPKKNEQY
TRBJ1-2	TRBV6-5	ASRRTGNYGYT
TRBJ2-1	TRBV10-2	ASNLAVSSYNEQF
TRBJ2-7	TRBV2	ASNSGTGGYEQY
TRBJ2-2	TRBV27	ASTGRTNTGELF
TRBJ1-3	TRBV5-1	ASSLVRRGAGGNTIY
TRBJ1-5	TRBV9	ASSPDDRANNYSNQPQH
TRBJ2-1	TRBV13	ASSLLAGVGNYNEQF